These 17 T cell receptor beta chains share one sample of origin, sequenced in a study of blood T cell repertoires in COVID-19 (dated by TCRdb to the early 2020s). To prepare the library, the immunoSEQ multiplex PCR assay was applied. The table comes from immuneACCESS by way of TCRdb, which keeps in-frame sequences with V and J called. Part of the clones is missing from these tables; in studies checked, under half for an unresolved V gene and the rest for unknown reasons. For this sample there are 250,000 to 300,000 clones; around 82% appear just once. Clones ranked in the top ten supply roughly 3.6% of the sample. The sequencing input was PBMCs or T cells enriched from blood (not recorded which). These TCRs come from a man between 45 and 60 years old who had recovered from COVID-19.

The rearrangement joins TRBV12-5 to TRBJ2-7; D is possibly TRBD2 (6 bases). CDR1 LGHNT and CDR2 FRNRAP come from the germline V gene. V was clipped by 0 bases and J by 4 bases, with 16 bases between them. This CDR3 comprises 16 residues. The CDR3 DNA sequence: TGTGCTAGTGGTTTGGTAAGCGGGTCCGGTGGGTACGAGCAGTACTTC. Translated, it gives CASGLVSGSGGYEQYF.

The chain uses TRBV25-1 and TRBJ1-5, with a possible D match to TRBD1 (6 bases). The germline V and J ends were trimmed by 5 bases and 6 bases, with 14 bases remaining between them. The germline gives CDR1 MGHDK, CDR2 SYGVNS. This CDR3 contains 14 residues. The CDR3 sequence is CASSSGAGGQPQHF. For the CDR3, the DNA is TGTGCCAGCAGTTCAGGGGCGGGAGGTCAGCCCCAGCATTTT. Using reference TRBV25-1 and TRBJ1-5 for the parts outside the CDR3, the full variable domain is EADIYQTPRYLVIGTGKKITLECSQTMGHDKMYWYQQDPGMELHLIHYSYGVNSTEKGDLSSESTVSRIRTEHFPLTLESARPSHTSQYLCASSSGAGGQPQHFGDGTRLSIL.

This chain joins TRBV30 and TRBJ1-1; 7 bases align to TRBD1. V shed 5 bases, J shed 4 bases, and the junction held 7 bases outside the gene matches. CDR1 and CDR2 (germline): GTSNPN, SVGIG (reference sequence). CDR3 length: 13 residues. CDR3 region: CAWQGDWITEAFF. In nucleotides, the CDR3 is TGTGCCTGGCAGGGGGACTGGATCACTGAAGCTTTCTTT.

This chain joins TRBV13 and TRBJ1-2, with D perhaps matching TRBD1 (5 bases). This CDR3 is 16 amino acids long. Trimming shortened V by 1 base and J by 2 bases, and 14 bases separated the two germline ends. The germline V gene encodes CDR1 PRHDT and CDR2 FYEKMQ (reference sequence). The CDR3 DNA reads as TGTGCCAGCAGCTTAGCCAGGGAAGTCACAAACTATGGCTACACCTTC. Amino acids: CASSLAREVTNYGYTF.

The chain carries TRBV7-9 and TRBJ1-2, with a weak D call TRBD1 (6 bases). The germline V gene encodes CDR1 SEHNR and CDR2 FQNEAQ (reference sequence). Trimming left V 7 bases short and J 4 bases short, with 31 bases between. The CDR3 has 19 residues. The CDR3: CASILGPGWDTRPSYGYTF. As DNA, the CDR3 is TGTGCCAGCATCCTGGGGCCAGGGTGGGACACCAGACCTTCCTATGGCTACACCTTC.

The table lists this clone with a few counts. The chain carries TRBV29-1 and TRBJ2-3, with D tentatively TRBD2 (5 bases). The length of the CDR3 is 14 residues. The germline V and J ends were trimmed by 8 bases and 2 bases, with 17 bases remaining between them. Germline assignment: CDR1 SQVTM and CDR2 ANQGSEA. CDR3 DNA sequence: TGCAGCTCTGGGAAGGGAGCGACCACAGATACGCAGTATTTT. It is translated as CSSGKGATTDTQYF.

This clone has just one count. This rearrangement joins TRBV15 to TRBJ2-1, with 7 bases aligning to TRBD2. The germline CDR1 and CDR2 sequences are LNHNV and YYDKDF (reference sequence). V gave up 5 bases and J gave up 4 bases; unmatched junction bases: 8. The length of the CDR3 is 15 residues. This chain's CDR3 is CATSRAGSAYNEQFF. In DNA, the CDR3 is TGTGCCACCAGCCGAGCGGGATCCGCGTACAATGAGCAGTTCTTC.

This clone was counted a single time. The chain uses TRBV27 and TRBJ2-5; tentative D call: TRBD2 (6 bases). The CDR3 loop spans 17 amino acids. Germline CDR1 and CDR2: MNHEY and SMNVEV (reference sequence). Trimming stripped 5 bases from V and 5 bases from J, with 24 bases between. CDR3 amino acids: CASSPPPQRPGGETQYF. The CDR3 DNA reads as TGTGCCAGCAGTCCACCCCCCCAGCGTCCTGGAGGGGAGACCCAGTACTTC.

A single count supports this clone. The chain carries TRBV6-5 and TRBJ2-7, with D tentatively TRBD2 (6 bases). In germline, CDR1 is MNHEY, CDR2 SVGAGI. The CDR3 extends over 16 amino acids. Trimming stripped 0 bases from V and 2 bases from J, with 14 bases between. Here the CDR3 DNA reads TGTGCCAGCAGTTACTCGAGCGGGCCCAGTCCCTACGAGCAGTACTTC. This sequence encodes CASSYSSGPSPYEQYF.

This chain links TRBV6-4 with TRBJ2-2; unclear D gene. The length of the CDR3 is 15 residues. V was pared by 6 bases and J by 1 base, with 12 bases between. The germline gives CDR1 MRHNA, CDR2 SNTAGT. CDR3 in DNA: TGTGCCAGCAGCCTAGAGGTGATGAACACCGGGGAGCTGTTTTTT. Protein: CASSLEVMNTGELFF.

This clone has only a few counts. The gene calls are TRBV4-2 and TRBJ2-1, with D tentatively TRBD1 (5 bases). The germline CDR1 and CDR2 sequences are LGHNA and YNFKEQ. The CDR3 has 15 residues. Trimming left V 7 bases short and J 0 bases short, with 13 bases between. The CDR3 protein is CASTPGISSYNEQFF. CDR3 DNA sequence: TGTGCCAGCACCCCAGGGATAAGCTCCTACAATGAGCAGTTCTTC.

CDR3 DNA sequence: TGTGCCAGCAGCTCGGTCGGGAGGCCGGGACACAATGAGCAGTTCTTC. This codes for CASSSVGRPGHNEQFF. The chain is built from TRBV7-2 and TRBJ2-1; 7 nucleotides align to TRBD2. There are 16 residues in the CDR3. Germline CDR1 reads SGHTA; CDR2 reads FQGNSA. V dropped 4 bases and J dropped 5; count of bases not matched to a gene: 11.

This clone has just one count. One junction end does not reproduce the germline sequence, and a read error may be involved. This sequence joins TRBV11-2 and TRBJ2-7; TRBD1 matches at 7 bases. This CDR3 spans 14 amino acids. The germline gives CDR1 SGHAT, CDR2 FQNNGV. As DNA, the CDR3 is TGTGCCAGCAGCCTAGACAGGGTTGTCCACGAGCAGTACTTC. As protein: CASSLDRVVHEQYF.

The CDR3: CASSLGGNSPLHF. The CDR3 DNA follows: TGTGCCAGCAGCTTAGGAGGGAATTCACCCCTCCACTTT. The V and J genes are TRBV7-3 and TRBJ1-6; no firm D call. The CDR3 is 13 residues long. The germline CDR1 and CDR2 sequences are SGHTA and FQGTGA. V lost 2 bases, J lost 7 bases, and 6 bases lay in between.

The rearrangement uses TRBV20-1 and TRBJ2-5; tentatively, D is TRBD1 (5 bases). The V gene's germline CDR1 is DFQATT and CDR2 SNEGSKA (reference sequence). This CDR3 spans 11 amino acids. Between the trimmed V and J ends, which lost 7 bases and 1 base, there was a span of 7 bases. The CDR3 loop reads CSVRGQETQYF. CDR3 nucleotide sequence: TGCAGTGTAAGGGGCCAAGAGACCCAGTACTTC.

The DNA for the CDR3 is TGTGCCAGCAGCCAAGGGGGACAGATTAACTATGGCTACACCTTC. It specifies CASSQGGQINYGYTF. The V and J genes are TRBV3-1 (or the pseudogene TRBV3-2) and TRBJ1-2; 7 nucleotides match TRBD1. Germline CDR1 and CDR2: LGHDT and YNNKEL (reference sequence). With 1 base clipped from V and 1 base from J, the junction kept 3 bases outside the gene matches. This CDR3 region has 15 residues.

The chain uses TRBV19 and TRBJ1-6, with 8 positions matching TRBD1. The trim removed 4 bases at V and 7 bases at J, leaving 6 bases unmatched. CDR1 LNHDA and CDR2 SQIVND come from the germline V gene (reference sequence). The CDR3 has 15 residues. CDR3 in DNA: TGTGCCAGTAGTACCCGGACAGGGCGGAATTCACCCCTCCACTTT. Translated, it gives CASSTRTGRNSPLHF.